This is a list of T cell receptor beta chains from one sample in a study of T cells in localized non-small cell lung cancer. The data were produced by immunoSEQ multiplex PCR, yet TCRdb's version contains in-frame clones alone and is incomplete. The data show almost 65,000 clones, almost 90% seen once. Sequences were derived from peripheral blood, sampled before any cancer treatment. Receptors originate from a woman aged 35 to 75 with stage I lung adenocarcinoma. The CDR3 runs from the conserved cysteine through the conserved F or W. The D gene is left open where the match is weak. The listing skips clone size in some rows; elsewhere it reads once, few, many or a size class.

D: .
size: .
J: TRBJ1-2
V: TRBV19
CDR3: CASSIDRGYGYTF
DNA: TGTGCCAGTAGTATAGACCGGGGCTATGGCTACACCTTC

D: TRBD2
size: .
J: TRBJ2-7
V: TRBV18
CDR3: CASSPLTLAGAYEQYF
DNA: TGTGCCAGCTCACCGTTAACACTAGCGGGAGCATACGAGCAGTACTTC

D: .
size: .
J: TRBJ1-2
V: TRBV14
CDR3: CASSQGVAARYTF
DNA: TGTGCCAGCAGCCAAGGGGTCGCAGCACGCTACACCTTC

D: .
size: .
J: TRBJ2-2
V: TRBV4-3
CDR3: CASSQDQGPGELFF
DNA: TGCGCCAGCAGCCAAGACCAGGGACCCGGGGAGCTGTTTTTT

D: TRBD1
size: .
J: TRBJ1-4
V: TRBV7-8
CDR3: CASSPRTGNEKLFF
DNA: TGTGCCAGCAGCCCCCGGACAGGAAATGAAAAACTGTTTTTT

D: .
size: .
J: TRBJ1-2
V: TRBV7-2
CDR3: CASSLDTYGYTF
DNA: TGTGCCAGCAGCTTGGACACCTATGGCTACACCTTC

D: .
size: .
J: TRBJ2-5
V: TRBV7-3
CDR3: CASSLTGAGQETQYF
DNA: TGTGCCAGCAGCTTAACCGGGGCAGGGCAAGAGACCCAGTACTTC

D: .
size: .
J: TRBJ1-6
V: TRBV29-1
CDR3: CSPTDTSNSPLHF
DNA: TGCAGCCCGACGGACACAAGTAATTCACCCCTCCACTTT

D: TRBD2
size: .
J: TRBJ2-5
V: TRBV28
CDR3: CASSPLGLAEETQYF
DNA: TGTGCCAGCAGTCCCTTGGGACTAGCGGAAGAGACCCAGTACTTC

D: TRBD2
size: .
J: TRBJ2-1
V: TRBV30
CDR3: CALLLAGVYNEQFF
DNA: TGTGCCTTGTTACTAGCGGGAGTCTACAATGAGCAGTTCTTC

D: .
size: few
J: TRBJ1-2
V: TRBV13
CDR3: CASSDTRARQTTNYGYTF
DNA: TGTGCCAGCAGCGACACCCGAGCCAGGCAGACCACTAACTATGGCTACACCTTC

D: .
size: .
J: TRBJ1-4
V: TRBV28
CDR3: CASSSSFGKLFF
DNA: TGTGCCAGCAGTTCATCATTTGGAAAACTGTTTTTT

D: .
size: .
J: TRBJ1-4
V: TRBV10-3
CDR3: CAISESEGGDEKLFF
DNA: TGTGCCATCAGTGAGTCGGAGGGTGGGGATGAAAAACTGTTTTTT

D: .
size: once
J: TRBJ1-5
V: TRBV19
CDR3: CASSIVLLVLSQPQHF
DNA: TGTGCCAGTAGTATAGTTCTGCTCGTGCTAAGTCAGCCCCAGCATTTT

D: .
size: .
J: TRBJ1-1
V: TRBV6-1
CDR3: CASSAGSLRGTEAFF
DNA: TGTGCCAGCAGTGCCGGCAGCCTCCGGGGCACTGAAGCTTTCTTT

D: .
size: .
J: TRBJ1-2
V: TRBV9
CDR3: CASSVGPQGAYGYTF
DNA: TGTGCCAGCAGCGTAGGCCCGCAGGGAGCCTATGGCTACACCTTC

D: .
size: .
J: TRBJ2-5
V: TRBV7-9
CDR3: CASSWVGETQYF
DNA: TGTGCCAGCAGCTGGGTCGGAGAGACCCAGTACTTC

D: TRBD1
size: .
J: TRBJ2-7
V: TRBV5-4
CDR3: CASSLDRGIFEQYF
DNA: TGTGCCAGCAGTTTGGACAGGGGAATTTTCGAGCAGTACTTC

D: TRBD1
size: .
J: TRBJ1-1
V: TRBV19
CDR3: CASSITGGEVEAFF
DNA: TGTGCCAGTAGTATAACAGGGGGCGAGGTTGAAGCTTTCTTT

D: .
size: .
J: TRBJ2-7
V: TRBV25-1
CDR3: CASRSIGEGEYF
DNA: TGTGCCAGCAGATCGATAGGAGAGGGGGAGTACTTC

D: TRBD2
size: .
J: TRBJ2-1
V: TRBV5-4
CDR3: CASSLRLAGNGEQFF
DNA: TGTGCCAGCAGCTTGAGATTAGCGGGTAACGGTGAGCAGTTCTTC

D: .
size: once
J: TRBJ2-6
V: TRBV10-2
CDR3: CASRGSGANVLTF
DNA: TGCGCCAGCAGGGGGAGCGGGGCCAACGTCCTGACTTTC

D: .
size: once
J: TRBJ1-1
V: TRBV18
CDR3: CASSPNSVGSFNTEAFF
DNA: TGTGCCAGCTCACCAAACTCCGTGGGATCCTTCAACACTGAAGCTTTCTTT

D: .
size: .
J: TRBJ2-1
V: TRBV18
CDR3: CATPARVGSYNEQFF
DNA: TGTGCCACCCCGGCCAGGGTAGGGTCCTACAATGAGCAGTTCTTC

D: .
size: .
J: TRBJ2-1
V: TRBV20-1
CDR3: CSARDLAAPVF
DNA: TGCAGTGCTAGAGATCTCGCCGCCCCTGTCTTC

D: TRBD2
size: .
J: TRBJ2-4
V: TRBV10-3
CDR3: CAISESSGGVAKNIQYF
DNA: TGTGCCATCAGTGAGTCGAGCGGGGGTGTAGCCAAAAACATTCAGTACTTC

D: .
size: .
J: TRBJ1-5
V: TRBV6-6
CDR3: CASSSRNQPQHF
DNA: TGTGCCAGCAGTTCACGTAATCAGCCCCAGCATTTT

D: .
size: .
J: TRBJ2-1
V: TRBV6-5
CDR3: CASRAGTSAYNEQFF
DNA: TGTGCCAGCAGGGCCGGGACGTCGGCCTACAATGAGCAGTTCTTC

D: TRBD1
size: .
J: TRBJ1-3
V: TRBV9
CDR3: CASSPTGGADTIYF
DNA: TGTGCCAGCAGCCCGACAGGGGGCGCGGACACCATATATTTT

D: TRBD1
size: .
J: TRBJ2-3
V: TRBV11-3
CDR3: CASSFGTGPDTQYF
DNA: TGTGCCAGCAGCTTTGGGACAGGGCCAGATACGCAGTATTTT

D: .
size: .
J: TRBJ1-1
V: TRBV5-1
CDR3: CASSLAGNMNTEAFF
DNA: TGCGCCAGCAGCTTAGCTGGTAATATGAACACTGAAGCTTTCTTT

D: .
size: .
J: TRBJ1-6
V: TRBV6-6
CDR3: CASSSQPADSPLHF
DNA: TGTGCCAGCAGTTCTCAACCCGCGGATTCACCCCTCCACTTT

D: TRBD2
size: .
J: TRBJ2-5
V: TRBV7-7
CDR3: CASSSGLAGAETQYF
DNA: TGTGCTAGCAGCTCGGGACTAGCGGGAGCAGAGACCCAGTACTTC

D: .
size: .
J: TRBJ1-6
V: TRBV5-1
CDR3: CASSGVGGVGSPLHF
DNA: TGCGCCAGCAGCGGGGTAGGAGGTGTGGGTTCACCCCTCCACTTT

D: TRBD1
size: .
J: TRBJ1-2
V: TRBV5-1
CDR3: CASSVDRGPSYGYTF
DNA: TGCGCCAGCAGCGTCGACAGGGGGCCCTCCTATGGCTACACCTTC

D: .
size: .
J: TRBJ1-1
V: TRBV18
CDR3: CASSPVRSAEGGTEAFF
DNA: TGTGCCAGCTCACCGGTCAGGTCGGCGGAAGGTGGCACTGAAGCTTTCTTT

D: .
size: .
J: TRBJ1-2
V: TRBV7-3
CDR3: CASSPGQGFFYGYTF
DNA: TGTGCCAGCAGCCCGGGGCAGGGATTCTTCTATGGCTACACCTTC

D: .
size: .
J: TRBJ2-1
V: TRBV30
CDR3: CAWSVRVYNEQFF
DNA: TGTGCCTGGAGTGTACGAGTGTACAATGAGCAGTTCTTC